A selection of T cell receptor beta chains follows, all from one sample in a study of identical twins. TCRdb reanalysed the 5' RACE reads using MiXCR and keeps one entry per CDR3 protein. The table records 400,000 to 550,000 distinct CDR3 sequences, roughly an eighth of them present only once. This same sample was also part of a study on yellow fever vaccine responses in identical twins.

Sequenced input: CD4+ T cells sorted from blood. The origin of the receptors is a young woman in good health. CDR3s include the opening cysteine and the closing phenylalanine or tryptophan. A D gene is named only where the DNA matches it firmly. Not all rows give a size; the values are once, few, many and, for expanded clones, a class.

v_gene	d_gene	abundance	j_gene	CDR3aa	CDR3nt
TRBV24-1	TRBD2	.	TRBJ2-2	CATIDFFGGVTSGRPYTGELFF	TGTGCCACCATTGATTTTTTTGGCGGAGTGACTAGCGGGAGGCCCTACACCGGGGAGCTGTTTTTT
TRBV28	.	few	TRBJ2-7	CASTPSRGSYEQYF	TGTGCCAGCACCCCCAGTAGGGGCTCCTACGAGCAGTACTTC
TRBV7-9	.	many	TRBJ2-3	CASSQRASSSTDTQYF	TGTGCCAGCAGCCAGCGGGCTAGCTCTAGCACAGATACGCAGTATTTT
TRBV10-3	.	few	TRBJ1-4	CAISHTDTEKLFF	TGTGCCATCAGCCACACAGATACGGAAAAACTGTTTTTT
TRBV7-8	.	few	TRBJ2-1	CASSLEGRGQFF	TGTGCCAGCAGCTTGGAGGGTCGTGGGCAGTTCTTC
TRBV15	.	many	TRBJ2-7	CATSRGGKRAYEQYF	TGTGCCACCAGCAGAGGAGGGAAAAGGGCCTACGAGCAGTACTTC
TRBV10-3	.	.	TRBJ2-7	CAISDLGGGTASYEQYF	TGTGCCATCAGTGACCTAGGGGGCGGGACAGCCTCTTACGAGCAGTACTTC
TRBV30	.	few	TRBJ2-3	CAWSQARTDTQYF	TGTGCCTGGAGTCAAGCCAGAACAGATACGCAGTATTTT
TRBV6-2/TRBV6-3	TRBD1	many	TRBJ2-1	CASSWQGALYNEQFF	TGTGCCAGCAGTTGGCAGGGGGCTCTATACAATGAGCAGTTCTTC
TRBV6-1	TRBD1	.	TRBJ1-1	CASSEDRGTRDTEAFF	TGTGCCAGCAGTGAAGACAGGGGAACTAGGGACACTGAAGCTTTCTTT
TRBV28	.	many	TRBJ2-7	CASSLGGLGSQYYEQYF	TGTGCCAGCAGTTTAGGGGGCTTGGGGTCTCAATACTACGAGCAGTACTTC
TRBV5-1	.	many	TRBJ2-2	CASSLGGPDTGELFF	TGCGCCAGCAGCTTGGGGGGGCCAGACACCGGGGAGCTGTTTTTT
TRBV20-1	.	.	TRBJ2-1	CSAREGYNEQFF	TGCAGTGCTAGAGAGGGCTACAATGAGCAGTTCTTC
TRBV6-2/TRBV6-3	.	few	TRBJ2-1	CASSSLTGSVGPPHNEQFF	TGTGCCAGCAGTTCTCTAACAGGGTCGGTTGGCCCCCCGCACAATGAGCAGTTCTTC
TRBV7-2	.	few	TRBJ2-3	CASSSRRITDTQYF	TGTGCCAGCAGCAGCCGACGGATCACAGATACGCAGTATTTT
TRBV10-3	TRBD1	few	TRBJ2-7	CATGDREDSYEQYF	TGTGCCACCGGTGACAGGGAAGACTCCTACGAGCAGTACTTC
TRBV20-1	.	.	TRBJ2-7	CSAREEAKGSYEQYF	TGCAGTGCTAGAGAGGAGGCCAAGGGATCCTACGAGCAGTACTTC
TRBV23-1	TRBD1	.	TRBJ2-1	CASSQCLTGVPFGSYNEQFF	TGCGCCAGCAGTCAATGTTTGACAGGGGTTCCCTTTGGATCCTACAATGAGCAGTTCTTC
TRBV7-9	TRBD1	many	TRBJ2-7	CASSLEGTEGEQYF	TGTGCCAGCAGCTTAGAAGGGACAGAAGGCGAGCAGTACTTC
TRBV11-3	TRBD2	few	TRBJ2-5	CASYKTSGNQETQYF	TGTGCCAGCTATAAGACTAGCGGGAACCAAGAGACCCAGTACTTC
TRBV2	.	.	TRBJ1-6	CASSEIAGRSPLHF	TGTGCCAGCAGTGAAATTGCAGGGAGGTCACCCCTCCACTTT
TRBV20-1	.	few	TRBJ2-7	CSARSGATAYEQYF	TGCAGTGCTAGATCGGGGGCTACGGCCTACGAGCAGTACTTC
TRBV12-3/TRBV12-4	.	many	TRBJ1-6	CASSLSTALHF	TGTGCCAGCAGTTTAAGTACAGCCCTCCACTTT
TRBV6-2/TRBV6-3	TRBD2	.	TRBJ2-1	CASTPTAGDNEQFF	TGTGCCAGCACCCCCACAGCGGGAGACAATGAGCAGTTCTTC
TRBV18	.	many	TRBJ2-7	CASSPIFSTVTYEQYF	TGTGCCAGCTCACCCATATTTTCGACAGTAACCTACGAGCAGTACTTC
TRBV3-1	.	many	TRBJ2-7	CASSQGPGPSYEQYF	TGTGCCAGCAGCCAAGGTCCGGGGCCGTCCTACGAGCAGTACTTC
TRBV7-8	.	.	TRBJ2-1	CASTLGRTGVSYNEQFF	TGTGCCAGCACCTTAGGGAGGACTGGAGTCTCCTACAATGAGCAGTTCTTC
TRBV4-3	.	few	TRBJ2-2	CASSQDPGRGWTGELFF	TGCGCCAGCAGCCAAGACCCGGGCAGGGGTTGGACCGGGGAGCTGTTTTTT
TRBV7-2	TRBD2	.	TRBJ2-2	CASSAGLAVNTGELFF	TGTGCCAGCAGCGCGGGACTAGCGGTTAACACCGGGGAGCTGTTTTTT
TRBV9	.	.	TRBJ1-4	CASSEIRASGEKLFF	TGTGCCAGCAGCGAGATCCGGGCCTCGGGTGAAAAACTGTTTTTT
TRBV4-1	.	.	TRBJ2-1	CASSQEEGAYNEQFF	TGCGCCAGCAGCCAAGAGGAGGGCGCATACAATGAGCAGTTCTTC
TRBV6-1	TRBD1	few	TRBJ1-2	CASSLGQEYYGYTF	TGTGCCAGCAGCCTGGGACAGGAGTACTATGGCTACACCTTC